This TCR beta chain originates from a study of beta chain features in type 1 diabetes (dated by TCRdb to between 2017 and 2018). As for the study more broadly: No differences in mean age, gender distribution, total cell number or subset yield were found between patients and healthy donors. Whereas all 28 donors provided naive and central memory subsets, regulatory and stem cell-like memory subsets were isolated from just 8 patients and roughly 8 healthy donors. Across all samples, 90 million to 130 million sorted cells were examined, and cell number per subset correlated strongly with RNA yield. In the study, TCRB repertoires of sorted circulating CD4+ T cell subsets from recently diagnosed type 1 diabetes patients were compared with those of matched healthy donors. Results the study describes overall, beyond this receptor: A moderate but significant shortening of TCRB CDR3 length was observed in type 1 diabetes patients in all four CD4+ subsets. At VDJ recombination sites, type 1 diabetes patients had fewer insertions and more deleted nucleotides, which implies abnormalities in thymic rearrangement. HLA sub-analyses involved small numbers of individuals, so any influence of HLA type on TCRB rearrangement remained unresolved. PCR might favor shorter templates, but patient and control samples were amplified and corrected together, so any skew would affect both groups equally. Because cDNA was sequenced instead of genomic DNA, activated cells with high expression could be over-represented, although the groups did not differ in activation or CD3 levels. The naive, central memory and regulatory TCRB repertoires appeared to resemble one another more closely among patients than among healthy donors.

For this clone: Its recognized antigen is unknown. Per-base quality was not reported, and no clone a single base away is much larger than it.

From each donor, a single peripheral blood sample of about 116 mL on average was drawn into heparinised tubes. A BD FACSAria II and a panel including CD45RO, CCR7, CD25, CD127, CD95 and CD27 were used to sort naive, central memory, regulatory and stem cell-like memory CD4+ T cells. Every sorted population had a purity above 95%. PBMCs were separated immediately by Lymphoprep density gradient centrifugation and were stained directly, without being cultured. So that batch effects would be minimized, each experiment stained and sorted samples in pairs, pairing one healthy donor with one patient. Unmatched junction bases come to 3, with V trimmed by 5 bases and J by 3 bases. Counted from cysteine to phenylalanine, this CDR3 has 14 amino acids. This entry keeps only the CDR3 DNA: 42 bases, framed from base 1. CDR1 and CDR2, per the germline V gene, are SGHTA and FQGNSA. The High Capacity cDNA Reverse Transcription Kit was used to reverse transcribe all of the isolated RNA, meaning that expressed TCRB transcripts were what got sequenced. Deep immunoSEQ sequencing was performed on naive, central memory and regulatory T cell samples, with an average of around 3.4 million total reads per sample. After sorted cells were lysed in RLT buffer, RNA was extracted with DNase-treated RNeasy Micro or Mini kits, with the choice depending on cell number. To prevent cross-contamination, every cell subset was processed on its own, while patient and healthy donor samples were processed together. Using the immunoSEQ multiplex PCR, TCRB sequences were amplified from cDNA into 87-bp fragments spanning the CDR3 region. Amplicons were sequenced on the Illumina HiSeq platform. From the authors' description of their analysis: Synthetic template baselines were used to correct PCR bias computationally, reads within Hamming distance 2 were collapsed together, and singletons that could not be merged were discarded. Reads were aligned against IMGT so that V, D and J genes, CDR3 length and insertions or deletions at six rearrangement sites could be assigned. Within each subset, clonotype counts were normalized to the number of sorted cells before true diversity and Gini coefficients were calculated with the tcR R package. The overlap coefficient, calculated on TCRB nucleotide sequences, was used to quantify repertoire sharing. TCRdb mirrors the immuneACCESS table, restricted to in-frame sequences. Some clones are absent from its copies; in checked studies, under half trace to an unresolved V gene, and the reason for the others is unknown. V, J and clone size are taken as reported in that table, and D and trimming were inferred from the DNA itself. The sample table contains about 130,000 clones; only one count was recorded for 9% to 9.5% of them. Of the sample, 0.6% to 0.85% falls within the top ten clones.

The rearranged segments are TRBV7-2 and TRBJ2-5; a stretch of 10 junction bases matches TRBD1. The TCR sequence derives from a man younger than 35 in good health. Material: central memory CD4+ T cells from blood. The CDR3 amino acid sequence is: CASSIGQGEETQYF. The nucleotide sequence is TGTGCCAGCAGCATCGGACAGGGGGAAGAGACCCAGTACTTC. When the CDR3 is completed using the reference TRBV7-2 and TRBJ2-5 genes on either side, the full variable domain is GAGVSQSPSNKVTEKGKDVELRCDPISGHTALYWYRQSLGQGLEFLIYFQGNSAPDKSGLPSDRFSAERTGGSVSTLTIQRTQQEDSAVYLCASSIGQGEETQYFGPGTRLLVL.